Included here is one TCR beta chain sequence, with context. Its antigen is currently unknown. Donors were all healthy Caucasians. Looked up from germline, CDR1 is DFQATT and CDR2 is SNEGSKA (reference sequence). V gave up 2 bases and J gave up 6 bases, with 14 bases separating them. CDR3 length equals 14 residues. The data belong to a study of identical twins. Whole-study results and caveats: Among beta out-of-frame sequences, excess sharing between twins appeared weaker. Zero-insertion analyses might be partly confounded by invariant T cells like MAIT and iNKT.

One entry per CDR3 protein, called by TCRdb with MiXCR from the 5' RACE reads. The repertoire holds 1.5 million to 2 million distinct CDR3 sequences, around 29% seen once, with about 0.3% in the top ten. This receptor was taken from a newborn girl in good health. The material sequenced was cord blood. The chain uses TRBV20-1 and TRBJ2-1; a possible D gene is TRBD1 (6 bases). The CDR3 sequence: CSARSGEFINEQFF. In DNA, the CDR3 is TGCAGTGCTAGATCAGGGGAATTTATCAATGAGCAGTTCTTC.